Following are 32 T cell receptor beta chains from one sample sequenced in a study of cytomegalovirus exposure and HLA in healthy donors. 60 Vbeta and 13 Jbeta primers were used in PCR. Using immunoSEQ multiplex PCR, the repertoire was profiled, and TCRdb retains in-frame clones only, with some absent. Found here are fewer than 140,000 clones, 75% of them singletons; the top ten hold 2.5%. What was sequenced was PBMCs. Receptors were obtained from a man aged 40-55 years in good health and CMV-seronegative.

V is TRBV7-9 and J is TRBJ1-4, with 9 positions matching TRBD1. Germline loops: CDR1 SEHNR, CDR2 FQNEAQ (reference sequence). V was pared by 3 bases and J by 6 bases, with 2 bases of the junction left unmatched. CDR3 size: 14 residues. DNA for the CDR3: TGTGCCAGCAGCTTCGGGGACAGGGATGAAAAACTGTTTTTT. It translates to CASSFGDRDEKLFF.

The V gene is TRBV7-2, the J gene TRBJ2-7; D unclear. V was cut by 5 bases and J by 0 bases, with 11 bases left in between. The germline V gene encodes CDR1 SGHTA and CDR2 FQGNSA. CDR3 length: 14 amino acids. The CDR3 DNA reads TGTGCCAGCAGCCGTACAGTGTCCTCCTACGAGCAGTACTTC. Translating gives CASSRTVSSYEQYF.

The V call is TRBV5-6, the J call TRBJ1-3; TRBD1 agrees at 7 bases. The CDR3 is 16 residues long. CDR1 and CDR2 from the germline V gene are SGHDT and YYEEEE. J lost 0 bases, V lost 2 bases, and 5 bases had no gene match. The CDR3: CASSFSGQSSGNTIYF. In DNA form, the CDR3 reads TGTGCCAGCAGCTTTTCGGGACAGAGCTCTGGAAACACCATATATTTT. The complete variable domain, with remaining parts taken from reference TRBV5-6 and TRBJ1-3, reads DAGVTQSPTHLIKTRGQQVTLRCSPKSGHDTVSWYQQALGQGPQFIFQYYEEEERQRGNFPDRFSGHQFPNYSSELNVNALLLGDSALYLCASSFSGQSSGNTIYFGEGSWLTVV.

CDR3 sequence reads: CASRQGRTEAFF. The CDR3 DNA sequence: TGCGCCAGCAGACAGGGACGGACTGAAGCTTTCTTT. The J gene is TRBJ1-1, the V gene TRBV4-3; D is perhaps TRBD1 (6 bases). CDR3 length: 12 residues. Between the trimmed V and J ends, which lost 6 bases and 5 bases, there was a span of 10 bases. Per germline, CDR1 LGHNA and CDR2 YSLEER.

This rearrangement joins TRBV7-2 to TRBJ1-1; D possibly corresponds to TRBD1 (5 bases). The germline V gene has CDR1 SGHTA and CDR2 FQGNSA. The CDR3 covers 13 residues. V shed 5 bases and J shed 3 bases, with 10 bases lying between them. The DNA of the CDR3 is TGTGCCAGCAGCCTACAGGTATACACTGAAGCTTTCTTT. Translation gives CASSLQVYTEAFF.

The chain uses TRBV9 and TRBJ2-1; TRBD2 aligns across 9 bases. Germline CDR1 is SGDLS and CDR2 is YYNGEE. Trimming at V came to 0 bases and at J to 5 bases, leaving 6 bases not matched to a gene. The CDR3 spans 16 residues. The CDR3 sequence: CASSVAPAGGNNEQFF. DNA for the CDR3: TGTGCCAGCAGCGTAGCTCCAGCGGGGGGAAACAATGAGCAGTTCTTC.

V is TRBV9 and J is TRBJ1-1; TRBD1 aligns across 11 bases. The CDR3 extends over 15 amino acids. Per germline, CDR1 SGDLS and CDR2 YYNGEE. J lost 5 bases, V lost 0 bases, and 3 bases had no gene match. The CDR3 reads CASSVVGTGGTEAFF. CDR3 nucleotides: TGTGCCAGCAGCGTAGTGGGGACAGGGGGGACTGAAGCTTTCTTT.

The CDR3 here is CASSSGTGGLNTEAFF. The CDR3 nucleotides are TGTGCCAGCAGCTCGGGGACAGGGGGCCTGAACACTGAAGCTTTCTTT. This sequence joins TRBV11-2 and TRBJ1-1; 12 positions match TRBD1. Germline V gene lookup returns CDR1 SGHAT and CDR2 FQNNGV. With 4 bases clipped from V and 0 bases from J, the junction kept 3 bases outside the gene matches. The CDR3 has 16 amino acids.

This CDR3 reads CASSLGGVKEQYF. CDR3 nucleotide sequence: TGTGCCAGCAGCTTAGGCGGAGTCAAGGAGCAGTACTTC. The chain carries TRBV7-9 and TRBJ2-7; no reliable D call. Per the germline V gene, CDR1 is SEHNR and CDR2 is FQNEAQ (reference sequence). This CDR3 has 13 amino acids. The V end was cut by 1 base, the J end by 7 bases, with 11 bases between. Filled out from reference TRBV7-9 and TRBJ2-7, the complete variable domain reads DTGVSQNPRHKITKRGQNVTFRCDPISEHNRLYWYRQTLGQGPEFLTYFQNEAQLEKSRLLSDRFSAERPKGSFSTLEIQRTEQGDSAMYLCASSLGGVKEQYFGPGTRLTVT.

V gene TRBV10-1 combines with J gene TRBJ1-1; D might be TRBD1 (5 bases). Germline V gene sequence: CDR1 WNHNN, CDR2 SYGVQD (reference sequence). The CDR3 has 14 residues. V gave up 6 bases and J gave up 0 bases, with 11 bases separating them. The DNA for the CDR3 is TGCGCCAGCAGCCGTGACAGCATGAACACTGAAGCTTTCTTT. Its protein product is CASSRDSMNTEAFF.

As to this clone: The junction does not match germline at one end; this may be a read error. The CDR3 region is CAGSLEGRGGTEAFF. DNA of the CDR3: TGCGCCGGCAGCTTGGAAGGGAGGGGGGGCACTGAAGCTTTCTTT. This chain uses TRBV5-1 with TRBJ1-1; D is perhaps TRBD1 (6 bases). CDR3 size: 15 residues. Looked up from germline, CDR1 is SGHRS and CDR2 is YFSETQ.

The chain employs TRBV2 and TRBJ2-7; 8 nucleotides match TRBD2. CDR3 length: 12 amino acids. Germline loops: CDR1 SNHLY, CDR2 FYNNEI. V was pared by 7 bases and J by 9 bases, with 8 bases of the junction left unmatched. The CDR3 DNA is TGTGCCAGCACGGGGGGGCTCCCTGGGCAGTACTTC. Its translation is CASTGGLPGQYF.

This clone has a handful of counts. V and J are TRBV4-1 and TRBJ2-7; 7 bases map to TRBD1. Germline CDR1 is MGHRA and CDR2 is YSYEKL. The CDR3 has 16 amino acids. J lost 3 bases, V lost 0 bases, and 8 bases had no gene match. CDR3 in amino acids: CASSQDERQGYYEQYF. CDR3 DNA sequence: TGCGCCAGCAGCCAAGATGAGAGACAGGGATACTACGAGCAGTACTTC.

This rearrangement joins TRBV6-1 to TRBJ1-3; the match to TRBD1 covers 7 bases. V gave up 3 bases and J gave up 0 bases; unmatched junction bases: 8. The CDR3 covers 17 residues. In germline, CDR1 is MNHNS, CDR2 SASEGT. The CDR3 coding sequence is TGTGCCAGCAGTGAGGGGTCCACAGGGGCCTCTGGAAACACCATATATTTT. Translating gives CASSEGSTGASGNTIYF.

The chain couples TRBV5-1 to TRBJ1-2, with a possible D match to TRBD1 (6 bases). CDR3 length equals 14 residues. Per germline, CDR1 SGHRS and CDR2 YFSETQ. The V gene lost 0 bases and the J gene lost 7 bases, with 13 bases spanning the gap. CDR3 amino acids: CASSLGGGLGGYTF. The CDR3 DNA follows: TGCGCCAGCAGCTTGGGTGGGGGCCTGGGTGGCTACACCTTC.

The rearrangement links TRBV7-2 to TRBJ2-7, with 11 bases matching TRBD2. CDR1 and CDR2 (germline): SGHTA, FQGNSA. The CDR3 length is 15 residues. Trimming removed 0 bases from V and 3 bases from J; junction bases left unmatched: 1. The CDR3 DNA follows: TGTGCCAGCAGCTTAGCGGGACTAGCGGACTACGAGCAGTACTTC. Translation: CASSLAGLADYEQYF.

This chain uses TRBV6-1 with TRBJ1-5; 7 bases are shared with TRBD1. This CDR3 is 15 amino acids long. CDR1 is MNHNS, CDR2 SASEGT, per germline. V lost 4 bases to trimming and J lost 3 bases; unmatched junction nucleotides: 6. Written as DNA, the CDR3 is TGTGCCAGCAGTGCTTACAGGGGTATCAATCAGCCCCAGCATTTT. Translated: CASSAYRGINQPQHF.

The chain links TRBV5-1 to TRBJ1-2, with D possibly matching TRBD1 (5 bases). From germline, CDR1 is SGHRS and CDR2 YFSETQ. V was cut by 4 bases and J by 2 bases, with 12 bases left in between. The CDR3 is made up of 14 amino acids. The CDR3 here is CASSSGDGNYGYTF. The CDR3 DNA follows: TGCGCCAGCAGCAGCGGGGACGGGAACTATGGCTACACCTTC.

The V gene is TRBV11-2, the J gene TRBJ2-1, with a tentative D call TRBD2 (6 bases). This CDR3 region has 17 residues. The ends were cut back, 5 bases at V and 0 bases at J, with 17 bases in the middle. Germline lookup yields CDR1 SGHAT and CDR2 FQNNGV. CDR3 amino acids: CASSPGDLISSYNEQFF. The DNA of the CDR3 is TGTGCCAGCAGCCCCGGGGACTTGATAAGCTCCTACAATGAGCAGTTCTTC.

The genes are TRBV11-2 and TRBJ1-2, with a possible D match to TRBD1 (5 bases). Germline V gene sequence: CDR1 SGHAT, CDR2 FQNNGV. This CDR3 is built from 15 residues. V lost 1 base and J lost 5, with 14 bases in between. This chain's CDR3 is CASSLVPGMGYGYTF. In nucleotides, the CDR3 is TGTGCCAGCAGCTTAGTTCCAGGGATGGGATATGGCTACACCTTC. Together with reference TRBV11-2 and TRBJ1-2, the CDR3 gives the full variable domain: EAGVAQSPRYKIIEKRQSVAFWCNPISGHATLYWYQQILGQGPKLLIQFQNNGVVDDSQLPKDRFSAERLKGVDSTLKIQPAKLEDSAVYLCASSLVPGMGYGYTFGSGTRLTVV.

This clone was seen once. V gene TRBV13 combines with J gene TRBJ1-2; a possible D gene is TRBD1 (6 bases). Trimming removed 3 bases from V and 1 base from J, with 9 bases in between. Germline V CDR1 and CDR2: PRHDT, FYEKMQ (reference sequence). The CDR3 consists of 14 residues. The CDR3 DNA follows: TGTGCCAGCAGCTTCCGCAGGGGTAACTATGGCTACACCTTC. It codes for CASSFRRGNYGYTF.

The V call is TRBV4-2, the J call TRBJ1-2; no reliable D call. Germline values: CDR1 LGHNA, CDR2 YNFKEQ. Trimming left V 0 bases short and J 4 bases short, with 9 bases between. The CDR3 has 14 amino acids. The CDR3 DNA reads TGTGCCAGCAGCCAAGATTGGGAGAGCTATGGCTACACCTTC. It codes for CASSQDWESYGYTF.

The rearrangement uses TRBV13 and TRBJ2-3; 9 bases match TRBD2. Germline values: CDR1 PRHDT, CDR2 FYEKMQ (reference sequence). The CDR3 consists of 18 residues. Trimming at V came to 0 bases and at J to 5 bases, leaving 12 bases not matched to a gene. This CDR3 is CASSLGLGGGARGDTQYF. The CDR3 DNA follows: TGTGCCAGCAGCTTAGGCCTGGGCGGGGGGGCCCGGGGAGATACGCAGTATTTT.

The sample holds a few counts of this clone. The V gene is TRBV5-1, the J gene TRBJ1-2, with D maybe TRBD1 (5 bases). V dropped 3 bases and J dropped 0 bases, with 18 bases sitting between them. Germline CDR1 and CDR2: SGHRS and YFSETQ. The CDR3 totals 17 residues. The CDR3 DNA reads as TGCGCCAGCAGCTCTATACACTCGGGGACTACTAACTATGGCTACACCTTC. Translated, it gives CASSSIHSGTTNYGYTF. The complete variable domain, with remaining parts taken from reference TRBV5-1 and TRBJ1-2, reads KAGVTQTPRYLIKTRGQQVTLSCSPISGHRSVSWYQQTPGQGLQFLFEYFSETQRNKGNFPGRFSGRQFSNSRSEMNVSTLELGDSALYLCASSSIHSGTTNYGYTFGSGTRLTVV.

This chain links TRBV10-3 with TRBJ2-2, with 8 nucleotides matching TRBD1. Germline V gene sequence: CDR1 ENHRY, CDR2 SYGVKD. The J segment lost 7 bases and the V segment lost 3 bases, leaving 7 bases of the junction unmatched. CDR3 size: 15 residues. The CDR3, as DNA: TGTGCCATCAGTGATAGTCAGGGGGCTGTCGGGGAGCTGTTTTTT. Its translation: CAISDSQGAVGELFF.

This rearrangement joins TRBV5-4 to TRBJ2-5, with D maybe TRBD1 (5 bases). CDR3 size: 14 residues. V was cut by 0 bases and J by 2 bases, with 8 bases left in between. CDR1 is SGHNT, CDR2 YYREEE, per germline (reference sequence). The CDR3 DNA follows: TGTGCCAGCAGCTTGGGAAACAGGCAAGAGACCCAGTACTTC. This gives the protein CASSLGNRQETQYF.

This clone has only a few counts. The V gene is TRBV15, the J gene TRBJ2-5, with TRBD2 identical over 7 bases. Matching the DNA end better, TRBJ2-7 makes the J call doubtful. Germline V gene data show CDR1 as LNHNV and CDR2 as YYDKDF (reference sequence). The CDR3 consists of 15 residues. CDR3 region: CATSRASSGGYEQYF. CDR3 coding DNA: TGTGCCACCAGCAGAGCTTCATCCGGGGGGTACGAGCAGTACTTC.

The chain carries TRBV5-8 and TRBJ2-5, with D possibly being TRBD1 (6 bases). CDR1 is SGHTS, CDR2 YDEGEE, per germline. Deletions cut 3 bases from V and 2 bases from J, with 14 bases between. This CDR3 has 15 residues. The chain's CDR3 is CASSSRQVLQETQYF. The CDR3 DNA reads TGTGCCAGCAGCTCCCGACAGGTCTTGCAAGAGACCCAGTACTTC.

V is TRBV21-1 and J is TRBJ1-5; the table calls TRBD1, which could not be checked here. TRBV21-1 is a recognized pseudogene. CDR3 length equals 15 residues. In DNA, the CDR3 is TGTGCCGGCAGCGGACGGAACAGGGGAAGTCAGCCCCAGCATTTT. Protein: CAGSGRNRGSQPQHF.

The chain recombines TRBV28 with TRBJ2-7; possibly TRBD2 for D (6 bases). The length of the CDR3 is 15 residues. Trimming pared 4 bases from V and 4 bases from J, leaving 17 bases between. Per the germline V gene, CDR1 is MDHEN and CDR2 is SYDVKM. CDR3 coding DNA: TGTGCCAGCAGTTCTCCAGCCGGGGGTTCGTACGAGCAGTACTTC. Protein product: CASSSPAGGSYEQYF.

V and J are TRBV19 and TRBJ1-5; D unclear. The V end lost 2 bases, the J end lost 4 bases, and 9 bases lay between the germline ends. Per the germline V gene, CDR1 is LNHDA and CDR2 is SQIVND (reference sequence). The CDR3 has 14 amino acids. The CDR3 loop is CASSIQSDNQPQHF. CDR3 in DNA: TGTGCCAGTAGTATACAGTCAGATAATCAGCCCCAGCATTTT.

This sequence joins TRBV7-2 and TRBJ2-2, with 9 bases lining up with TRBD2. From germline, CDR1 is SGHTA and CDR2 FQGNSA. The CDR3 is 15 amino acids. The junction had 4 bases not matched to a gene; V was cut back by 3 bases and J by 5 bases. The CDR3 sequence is CASSLVAGATGELFF. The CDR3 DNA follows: TGTGCCAGCAGCTTGGTAGCGGGGGCGACCGGGGAGCTGTTTTTT.